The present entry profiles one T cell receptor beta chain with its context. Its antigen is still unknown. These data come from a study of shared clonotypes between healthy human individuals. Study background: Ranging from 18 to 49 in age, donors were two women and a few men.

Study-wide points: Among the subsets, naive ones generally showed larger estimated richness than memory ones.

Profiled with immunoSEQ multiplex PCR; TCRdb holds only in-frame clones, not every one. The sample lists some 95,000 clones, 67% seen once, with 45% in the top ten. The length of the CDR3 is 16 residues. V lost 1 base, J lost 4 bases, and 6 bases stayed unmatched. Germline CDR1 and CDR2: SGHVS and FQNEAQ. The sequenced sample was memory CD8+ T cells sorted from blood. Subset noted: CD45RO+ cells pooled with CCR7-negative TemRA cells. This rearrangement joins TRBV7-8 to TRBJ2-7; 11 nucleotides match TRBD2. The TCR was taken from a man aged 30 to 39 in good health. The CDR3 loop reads CASSLVPSGRLYEQYF. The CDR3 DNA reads TGTGCCAGCAGCTTAGTGCCTAGCGGGAGGTTGTACGAGCAGTACTTC.